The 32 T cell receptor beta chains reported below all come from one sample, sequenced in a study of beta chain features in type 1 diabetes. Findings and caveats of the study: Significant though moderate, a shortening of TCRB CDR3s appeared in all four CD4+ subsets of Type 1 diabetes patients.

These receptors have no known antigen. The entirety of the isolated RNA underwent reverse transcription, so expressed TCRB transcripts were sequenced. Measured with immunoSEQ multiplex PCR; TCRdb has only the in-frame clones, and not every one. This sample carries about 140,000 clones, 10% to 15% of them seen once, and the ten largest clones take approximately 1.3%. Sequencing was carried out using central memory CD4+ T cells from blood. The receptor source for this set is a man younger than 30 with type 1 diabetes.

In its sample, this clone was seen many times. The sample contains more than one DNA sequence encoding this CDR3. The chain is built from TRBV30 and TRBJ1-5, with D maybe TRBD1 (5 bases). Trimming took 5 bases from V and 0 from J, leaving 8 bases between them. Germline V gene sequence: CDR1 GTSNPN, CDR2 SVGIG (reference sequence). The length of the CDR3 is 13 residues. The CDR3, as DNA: TGTGCCTGGTCGGGGGATAGCAATCAGCCCCAGCATTTT. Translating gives CAWSGDSNQPQHF.

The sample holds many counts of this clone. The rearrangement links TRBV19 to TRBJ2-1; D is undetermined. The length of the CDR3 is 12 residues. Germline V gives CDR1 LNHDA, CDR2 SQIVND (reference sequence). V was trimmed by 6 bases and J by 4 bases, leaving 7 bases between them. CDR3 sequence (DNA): TGTGCCAGTAGAGAAAATTACAATGAGCAGTTCTTC. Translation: CASRENYNEQFF.

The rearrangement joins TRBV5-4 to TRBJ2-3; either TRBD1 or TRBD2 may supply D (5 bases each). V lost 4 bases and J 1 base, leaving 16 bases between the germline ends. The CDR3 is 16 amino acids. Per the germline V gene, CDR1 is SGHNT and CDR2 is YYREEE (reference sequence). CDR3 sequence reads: CASSLGVGVGTDTQYF. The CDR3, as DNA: TGTGCCAGCAGCCTGGGGGTGGGCGTGGGCACAGATACGCAGTATTTT.

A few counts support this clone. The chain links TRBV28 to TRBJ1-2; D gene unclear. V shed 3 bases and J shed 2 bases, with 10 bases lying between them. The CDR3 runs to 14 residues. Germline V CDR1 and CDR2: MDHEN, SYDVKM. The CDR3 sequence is CASSFLQSNYGYTF. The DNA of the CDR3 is TGTGCCAGCAGTTTTCTGCAGAGCAACTATGGCTACACCTTC.

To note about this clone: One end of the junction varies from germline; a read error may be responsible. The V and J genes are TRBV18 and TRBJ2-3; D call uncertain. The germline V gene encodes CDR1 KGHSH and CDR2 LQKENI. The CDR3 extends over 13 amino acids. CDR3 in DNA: TGTGCCAACTCACGTGAGGCGCTAGATACGCAGTATTTT. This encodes CANSREALDTQYF.

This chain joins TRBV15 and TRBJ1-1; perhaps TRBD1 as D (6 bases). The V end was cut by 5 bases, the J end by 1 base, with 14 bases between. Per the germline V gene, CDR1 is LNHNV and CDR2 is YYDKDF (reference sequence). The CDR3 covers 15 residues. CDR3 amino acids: CATSAGGGRNTEAFF. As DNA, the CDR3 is TGTGCCACCAGCGCAGGTGGGGGGCGGAACACTGAAGCTTTCTTT. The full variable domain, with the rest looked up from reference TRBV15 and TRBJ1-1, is DAMVIQNPRYQVTQFGKPVTLSCSQTLNHNVMYWYQQKSSQAPKLLFHYYDKDFNNEADTPDNFQSRRPNTSFCFLDIRSPGLGDTAMYLCATSAGGGRNTEAFFGQGTRLTVV.

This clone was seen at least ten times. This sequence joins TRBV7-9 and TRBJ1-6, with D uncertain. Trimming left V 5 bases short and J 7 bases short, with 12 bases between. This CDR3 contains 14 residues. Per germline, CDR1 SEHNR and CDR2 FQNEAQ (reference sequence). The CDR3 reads CASSRQARNSPLHF. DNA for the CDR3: TGTGCCAGCAGCCGCCAGGCAAGGAATTCACCCCTCCACTTT.

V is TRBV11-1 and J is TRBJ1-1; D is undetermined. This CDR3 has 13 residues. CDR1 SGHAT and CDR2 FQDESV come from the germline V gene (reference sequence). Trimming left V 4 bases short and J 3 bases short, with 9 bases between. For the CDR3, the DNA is TGTGCCAGCAGCTCAAGCGGCTACACTGAAGCTTTCTTT. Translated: CASSSSGYTEAFF.

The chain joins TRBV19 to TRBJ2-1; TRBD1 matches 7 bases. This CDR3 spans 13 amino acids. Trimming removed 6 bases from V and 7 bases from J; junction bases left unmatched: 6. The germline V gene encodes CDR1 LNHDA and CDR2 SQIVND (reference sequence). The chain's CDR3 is CASSKDRLNEQFF. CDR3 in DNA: TGTGCCAGTAGCAAGGACAGGTTAAATGAGCAGTTCTTC.

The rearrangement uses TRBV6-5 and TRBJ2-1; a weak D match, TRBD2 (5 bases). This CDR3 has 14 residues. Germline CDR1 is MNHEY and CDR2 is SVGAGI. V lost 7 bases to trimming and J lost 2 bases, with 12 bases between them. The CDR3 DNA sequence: TGTGCCAGCACTCCGACCGGGGCCTACAATGAGCAGTTCTTC. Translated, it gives CASTPTGAYNEQFF.

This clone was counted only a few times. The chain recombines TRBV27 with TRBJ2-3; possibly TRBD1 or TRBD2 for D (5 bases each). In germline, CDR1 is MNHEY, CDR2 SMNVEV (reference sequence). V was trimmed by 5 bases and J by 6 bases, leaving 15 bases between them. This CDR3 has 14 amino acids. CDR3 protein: CASSRGPAVDTQYF. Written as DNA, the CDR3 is TGTGCCAGCAGTCGGGGACCAGCGGTGGATACGCAGTATTTT.

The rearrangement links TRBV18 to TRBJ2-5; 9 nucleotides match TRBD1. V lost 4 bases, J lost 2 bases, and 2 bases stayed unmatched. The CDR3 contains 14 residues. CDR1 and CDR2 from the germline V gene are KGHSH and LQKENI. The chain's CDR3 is CASSRGQGQETQYF. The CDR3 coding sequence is TGTGCCAGCTCACGTGGACAGGGGCAAGAGACCCAGTACTTC.

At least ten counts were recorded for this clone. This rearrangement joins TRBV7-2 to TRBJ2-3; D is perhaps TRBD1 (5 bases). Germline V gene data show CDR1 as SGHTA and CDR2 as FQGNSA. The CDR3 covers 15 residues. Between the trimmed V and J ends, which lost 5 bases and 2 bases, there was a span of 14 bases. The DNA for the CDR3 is TGTGCCAGCAGCCACTCGACAGCTTCCACAGATACGCAGTATTTT. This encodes CASSHSTASTDTQYF.

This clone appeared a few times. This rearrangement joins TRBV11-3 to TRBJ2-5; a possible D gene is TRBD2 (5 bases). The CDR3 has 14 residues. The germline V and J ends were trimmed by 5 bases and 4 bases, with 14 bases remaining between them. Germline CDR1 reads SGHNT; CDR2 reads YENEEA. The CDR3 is CASSPKEARETQYF. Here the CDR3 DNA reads TGTGCCAGCAGCCCCAAGGAGGCGAGAGAGACCCAGTACTTC.

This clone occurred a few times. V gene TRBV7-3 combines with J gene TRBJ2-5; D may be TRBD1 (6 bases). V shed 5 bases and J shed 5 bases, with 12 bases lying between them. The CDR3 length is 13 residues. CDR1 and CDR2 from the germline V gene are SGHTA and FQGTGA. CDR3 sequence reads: CASSLQGLETQYF. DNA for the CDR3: TGTGCCAGCAGCCTACAGGGCTTGGAGACCCAGTACTTC.

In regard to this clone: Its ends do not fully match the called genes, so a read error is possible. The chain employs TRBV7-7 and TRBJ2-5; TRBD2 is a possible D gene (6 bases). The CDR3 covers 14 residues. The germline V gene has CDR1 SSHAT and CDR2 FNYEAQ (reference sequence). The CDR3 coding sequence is TGTGCCAGCAGCTTCGGGGGTCCCCAAGGGACCCAGTACTTC. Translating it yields CASSFGGPQGTQYF.

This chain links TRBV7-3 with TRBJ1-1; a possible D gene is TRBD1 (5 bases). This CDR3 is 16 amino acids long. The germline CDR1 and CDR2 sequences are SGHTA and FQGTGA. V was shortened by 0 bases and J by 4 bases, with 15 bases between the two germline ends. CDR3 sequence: CASSLTGGLSGTEAFF. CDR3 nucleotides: TGTGCCAGCAGCTTAACTGGGGGATTGAGTGGCACTGAAGCTTTCTTT.

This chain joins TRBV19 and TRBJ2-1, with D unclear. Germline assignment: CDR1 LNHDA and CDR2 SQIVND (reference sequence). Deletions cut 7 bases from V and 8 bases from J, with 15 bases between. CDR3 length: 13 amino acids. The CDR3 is CASTYGSNDEQFF. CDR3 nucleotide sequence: TGTGCCAGTACTTACGGGTCTAATGATGAGCAGTTCTTC.

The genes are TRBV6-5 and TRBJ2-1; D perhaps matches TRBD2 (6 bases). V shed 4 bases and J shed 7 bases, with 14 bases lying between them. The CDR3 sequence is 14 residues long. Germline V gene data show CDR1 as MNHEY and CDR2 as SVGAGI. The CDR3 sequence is CASSSFLGLNEQFF. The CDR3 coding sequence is TGTGCCAGCAGTTCTTTTTTGGGACTGAATGAGCAGTTCTTC.

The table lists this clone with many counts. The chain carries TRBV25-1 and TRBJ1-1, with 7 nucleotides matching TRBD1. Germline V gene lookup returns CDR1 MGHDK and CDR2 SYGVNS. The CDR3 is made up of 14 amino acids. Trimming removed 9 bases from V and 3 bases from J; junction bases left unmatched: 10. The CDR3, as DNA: TGTGCCAGTTCACCCCCCACAGGGGACACTGAAGCTTTCTTT. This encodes CASSPPTGDTEAFF.

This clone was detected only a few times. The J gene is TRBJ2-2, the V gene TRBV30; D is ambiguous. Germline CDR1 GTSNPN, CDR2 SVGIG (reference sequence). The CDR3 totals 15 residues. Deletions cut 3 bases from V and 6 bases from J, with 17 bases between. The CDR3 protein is CAWSRIAVSAGELFF. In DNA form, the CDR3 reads TGTGCCTGGAGCCGGATCGCGGTATCAGCCGGGGAGCTGTTTTTT.

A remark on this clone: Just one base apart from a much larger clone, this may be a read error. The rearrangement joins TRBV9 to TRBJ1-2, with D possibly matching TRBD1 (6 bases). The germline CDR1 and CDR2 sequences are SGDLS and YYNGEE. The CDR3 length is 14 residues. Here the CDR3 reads CAISGAGQWEGYTF. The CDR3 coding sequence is TGTGCCATCAGCGGTGCTGGACAGTGGGAGGGCTACACCTTC.

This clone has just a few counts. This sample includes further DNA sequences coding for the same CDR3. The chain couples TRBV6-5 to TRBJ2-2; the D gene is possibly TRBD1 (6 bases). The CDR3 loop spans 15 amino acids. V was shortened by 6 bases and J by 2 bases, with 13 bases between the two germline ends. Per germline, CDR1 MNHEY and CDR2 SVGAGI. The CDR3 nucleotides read TGTGCCAGCAGCCCAGGACAGTTCAACACCGGGGAGCTGTTTTTT. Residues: CASSPGQFNTGELFF.

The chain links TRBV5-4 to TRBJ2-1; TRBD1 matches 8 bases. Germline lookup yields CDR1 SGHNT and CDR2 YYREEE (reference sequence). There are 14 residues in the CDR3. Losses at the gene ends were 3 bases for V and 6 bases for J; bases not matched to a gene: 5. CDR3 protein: CASSWDRPPNEQFF. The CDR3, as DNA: TGTGCCAGCAGCTGGGACAGGCCGCCCAATGAGCAGTTCTTC.

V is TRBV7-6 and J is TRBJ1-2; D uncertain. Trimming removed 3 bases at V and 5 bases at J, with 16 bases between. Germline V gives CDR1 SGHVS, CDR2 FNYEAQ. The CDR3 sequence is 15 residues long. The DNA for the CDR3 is TGTGCCAGCAGCTTTATGGCAGGAACCGAATATGGCTACACCTTC. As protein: CASSFMAGTEYGYTF.

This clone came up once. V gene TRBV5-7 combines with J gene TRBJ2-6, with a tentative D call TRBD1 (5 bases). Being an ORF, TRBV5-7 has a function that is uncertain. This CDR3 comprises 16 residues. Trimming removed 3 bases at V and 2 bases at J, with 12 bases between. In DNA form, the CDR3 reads TGTGCCAGCAGCTCCCCTGAAGGGGCTGGGGCCAACGTCCTGACTTTC. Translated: CASSSPEGAGANVLTF.

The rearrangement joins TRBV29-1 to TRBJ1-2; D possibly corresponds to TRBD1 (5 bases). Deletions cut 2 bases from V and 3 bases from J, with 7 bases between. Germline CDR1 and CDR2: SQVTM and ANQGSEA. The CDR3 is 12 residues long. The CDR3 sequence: CSVELGDYGYTF. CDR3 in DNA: TGCAGCGTTGAATTGGGGGACTATGGCTACACCTTC.

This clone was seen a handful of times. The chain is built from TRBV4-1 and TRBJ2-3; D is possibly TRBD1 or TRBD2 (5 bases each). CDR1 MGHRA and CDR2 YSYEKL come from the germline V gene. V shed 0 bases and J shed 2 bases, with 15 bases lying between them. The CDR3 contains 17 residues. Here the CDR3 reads CASSQELGTGNTDTQYF. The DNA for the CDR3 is TGCGCCAGCAGCCAAGAACTGGGGACGGGGAACACAGATACGCAGTATTTT.

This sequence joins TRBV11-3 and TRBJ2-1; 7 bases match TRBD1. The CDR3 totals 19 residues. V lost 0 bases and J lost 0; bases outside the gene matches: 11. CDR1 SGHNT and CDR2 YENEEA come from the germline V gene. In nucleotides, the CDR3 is TGTGCCAGCAGCTTAGAACAGGGGACCGATCTTAGCTCCTACAATGAGCAGTTCTTC. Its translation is CASSLEQGTDLSSYNEQFF.

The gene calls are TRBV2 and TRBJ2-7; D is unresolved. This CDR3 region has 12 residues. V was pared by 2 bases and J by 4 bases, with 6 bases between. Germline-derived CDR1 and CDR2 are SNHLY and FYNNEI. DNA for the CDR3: TGTGCCAGCAGTGAAAATAGGTACGAGCAGTACTTC. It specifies CASSENRYEQYF.

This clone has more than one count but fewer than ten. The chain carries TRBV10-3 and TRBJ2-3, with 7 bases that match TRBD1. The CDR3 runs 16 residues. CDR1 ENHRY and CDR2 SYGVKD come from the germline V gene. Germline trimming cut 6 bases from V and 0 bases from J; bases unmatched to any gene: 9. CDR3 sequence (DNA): TGTGCCATCAGACCCAGACAGGGCGGTAGCACAGATACGCAGTATTTT. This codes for CAIRPRQGGSTDTQYF.

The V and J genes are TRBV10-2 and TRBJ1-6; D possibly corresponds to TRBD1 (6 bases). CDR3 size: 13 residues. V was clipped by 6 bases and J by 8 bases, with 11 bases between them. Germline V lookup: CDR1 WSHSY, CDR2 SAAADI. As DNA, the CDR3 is TGCGCCAGCAGAGTAGGGGGGGATTCACCCCTCCACTTT. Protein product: CASRVGGDSPLHF.